This section outlines one T cell receptor beta chain sequence together with its context. Patients had chemo-refractory metastatic non-small-cell lung cancer and received focal radiation plus CTLA-4 blockade that used ipilimumab. These data are taken from a study of radiotherapy plus CTLA-4 blockade in lung cancer. CDR3 length: 14 amino acids. In germline, CDR1 is LNHNV, CDR2 YYDKDF (reference sequence). V shed 8 bases and J shed 4 bases, with 12 bases lying between them. Clones were sequenced by immunoSEQ multiplex PCR, and TCRdb holds only the in-frame ones, with some missing. There are over 50,000 clones in the sample; 65% to 80% occur only once, and around 3.2% lies in the top ten.

V usage is TRBV15 and J usage is TRBJ1-6; D is ambiguous. This receptor was obtained from a human donor with non-small cell lung cancer who had a partial response to radiotherapy plus ipilimumab. This material consisted of peripheral blood, taken from a patient treated with radiotherapy plus ipilimumab. The chain's CDR3 is CATQVSGYNSPLHF. The CDR3 bases are TGTGCCACCCAGGTCTCGGGGTATAATTCACCCCTCCACTTT. The full variable domain, completed using reference TRBV15 and TRBJ1-6, is DAMVIQNPRYQVTQFGKPVTLSCSQTLNHNVMYWYQQKSSQAPKLLFHYYDKDFNNEADTPDNFQSRRPNTSFCFLDIRSPGLGDTAMYLCATQVSGYNSPLHFGNGTRLTVT.